This TCR beta chain was profiled in a study of shared clonotypes between healthy human individuals. In this sample, this clone turned up once. Sequenced by immunoSEQ multiplex PCR; TCRdb stores in-frame clones only, minus some. Of 2 million to 2.5 million clones listed, approximately 94% are singletons. The CDR3 totals 13 residues. Germline trimming cut 1 base from V and 12 bases from J; bases unmatched to any gene: 5. The germline gives CDR1 SGHTA, CDR2 FQGTGA. The sequenced material came from naive CD4+ T cells from PBMCs. The subset here: CD45RA+ positively selected. The chain uses TRBV7-3 and TRBJ1-4; TRBD1 matches 7 bases. This clonotype originated in a man aged 18 to 30 in good health. Some clones in this sample may be carry-over from other donors' samples. CDR3 DNA: TGTGCCAGCAGCTTAAAAGAGGGGACAGAACTGTTTTTT. Its translation is CASSLKEGTELFF.